These 22 T cell receptor beta chains were sequenced from one sample in a study of cytomegalovirus exposure and HLA in healthy donors. PCR amplification relied on 60 Vbeta primers (plus 13 Jbeta primers). Generated by immunoSEQ multiplex PCR, the TCRdb table keeps only in-frame clones and is missing some. The sample lists some 98,000 clones, about 80% occurring once. The sequenced sample consisted of PBMCs. The receptors shown here come from a man aged 40-50 years in good health and CMV-seronegative.

This chain uses TRBV2 with TRBJ2-7; D may be TRBD1 (6 bases). The CDR3 runs to 13 residues. Deletions cut 8 bases from V and 1 base from J, with 12 bases between. Germline CDR1 SNHLY, CDR2 FYNNEI. CDR3 sequence reads: CASYFTGSYEQYF. As DNA, the CDR3 is TGTGCCAGCTACTTTACAGGGTCCTACGAGCAGTACTTC.

This chain connects TRBV5-6 to TRBJ1-1; no reliable D call. Trimming took off 4 bases at V and 1 base at J, with 14 bases between the two ends. Per germline, CDR1 SGHDT and CDR2 YYEEEE. The CDR3 is made up of 15 amino acids. The CDR3 DNA sequence: TGTGCCAGCAGCCGAATTACACCCCGGAACACTGAAGCTTTCTTT. Its protein is CASSRITPRNTEAFF.

The chain couples TRBV21-1 to TRBJ1-2. TRBV21-1 counts as a pseudogene. The CDR3 consists of 10 residues. The CDR3 nucleotides read TGTGCCCTAGACGGGTTCGGCTACACCTTC. It is translated as CALDGFGYTF.

V is TRBV6-6 and J is TRBJ2-5; 9 bases fit TRBD1. Losses at the gene ends were 5 bases for V and 5 bases for J; bases not matched to a gene: 12. The CDR3 extends over 16 amino acids. The V gene's germline CDR1 is MNHNY and CDR2 SVGAGI (reference sequence). The CDR3 DNA reads as TGTGCCAGCAGTCATCCCCCGGGACAGGGAATGGAGACCCAGTACTTC. It codes for CASSHPPGQGMETQYF.

Concerning this clone itself: The junction does not match germline at one end; this may be a read error. V gene TRBV7-9 combines with J gene TRBJ2-3; the D is unclear. The germline gives CDR1 SEHNR, CDR2 FQNEAQ (reference sequence). CDR3 length: 17 amino acids. The CDR3 DNA reads TGTTCCAGCCGCTTAGTTATCTTACAGTCTAGCACAGATACGCAGTATTTT. It codes for CSSRLVILQSSTDTQYF.

This clone was detected a few times. The J gene is TRBJ1-1, the V gene TRBV28; D remains unclear. V was cut by 5 bases and J by 3 bases, with 10 bases left in between. Per the germline V gene, CDR1 is MDHEN and CDR2 is SYDVKM. The CDR3 is 13 amino acids. The CDR3 coding sequence is TGTGCCAGCAGTATGCTATTAGACACTGAAGCTTTCTTT. As protein: CASSMLLDTEAFF.

The chain employs TRBV5-4 and TRBJ1-3; D not certain. The CDR3 is 15 residues long. CDR1 is SGHNT, CDR2 YYREEE, per germline (reference sequence). Trimming pared 4 bases from V and 2 bases from J, leaving 13 bases between. DNA of the CDR3: TGTGCCAGCAGCCGAGGTTCGCCCACTGGAAACACCATATATTTT. This encodes CASSRGSPTGNTIYF.

This chain uses TRBV5-5 with TRBJ2-7; TRBD1 might be the D (6 bases). CDR1 and CDR2 (germline): SGHKS, YYEKEE (reference sequence). The V gene lost 4 bases and the J gene lost 3 bases, with 20 bases spanning the gap. The CDR3 loop spans 16 amino acids. DNA for the CDR3: TGTGCCAGCAGCCCAATTACCGGGACATCGTACTACGAGCAGTACTTC. It encodes CASSPITGTSYYEQYF.

The chain uses TRBV7-2 and TRBJ2-5, with 9 bases that match TRBD2. Trimming cost V 5 bases and J 5 bases; bases outside gene matches: 9. The CDR3 consists of 15 residues. Looked up from germline, CDR1 is SGHTA and CDR2 is FQGNSA. CDR3 coding DNA: TGTGCCAGCAGCCTTGGCGGGAGGGTAGGCGAGACCCAGTACTTC. The encoded protein is CASSLGGRVGETQYF. The full variable domain, with the rest looked up from reference TRBV7-2 and TRBJ2-5, is GAGVSQSPSNKVTEKGKDVELRCDPISGHTALYWYRQSLGQGLEFLIYFQGNSAPDKSGLPSDRFSAERTGGSVSTLTIQRTQQEDSAVYLCASSLGGRVGETQYFGPGTRLLVL.

This chain joins TRBV28 and TRBJ2-7; possible D gene TRBD2, 6 bases. V was cut by 6 bases and J by 0 bases, with 12 bases left in between. Germline V gene data show CDR1 as MDHEN and CDR2 as SYDVKM. This CDR3 is 14 amino acids long. CDR3: CASRLAGSSYEQYF. CDR3 nucleotides: TGTGCCAGCAGACTAGCAGGGAGCTCCTACGAGCAGTACTTC.

The gene calls are TRBV27 and TRBJ2-3; 13 bases match TRBD2. V dropped 5 bases and J dropped 1; count of bases not matched to a gene: 3. The germline CDR1 and CDR2 sequences are MNHEY and SMNVEV (reference sequence). This CDR3 has 16 amino acids. DNA of the CDR3: TGTGCCAGCAGTCGCGGACTAGCGGGGGGCACAGATACGCAGTATTTT. This sequence encodes CASSRGLAGGTDTQYF.

J is TRBJ2-7 and V is TRBV5-1; a weak D match, TRBD1 (6 bases). The CDR3 has 14 amino acids. The V gene's germline CDR1 is SGHRS and CDR2 YFSETQ. V was clipped by 1 base and J by 2 bases, with 10 bases between them. CDR3 sequence: CASSLSQGTYEQYF. The DNA for the CDR3 is TGCGCCAGCAGCTTGAGTCAGGGGACCTACGAGCAGTACTTC.

The V gene is TRBV21-1, the J gene TRBJ2-7; the D segment call TRBD1 is taken from the table without a DNA check. TRBV21-1 is deemed a pseudogene. The CDR3 spans 15 residues. The CDR3 loop reads CASSKGSGGSYEQYF. The CDR3 region has the DNA TGTGCCAGCAGCAAAGGGTCAGGGGGTAGTTACGAGCAGTACTTC.

The chain has TRBV15 and TRBJ2-1; 7 bases fit TRBD1. CDR1 is LNHNV, CDR2 YYDKDF, per germline (reference sequence). V shed 6 bases, J shed 9 bases, and the junction held 8 bases outside the gene matches. The CDR3 runs 13 residues. The CDR3 region is CATSSNRGLEQFF. The CDR3 DNA reads TGTGCCACCAGTAGTAACAGGGGCCTTGAGCAGTTCTTC.

CDR3 protein: CASSQGTVLKTQYF. CDR3 nucleotide sequence: TGTGCCAGCAGCCAAGGAACGGTGCTGAAGACCCAGTACTTC. The chain couples TRBV14 to TRBJ2-5; D remains ambiguous. V lost 1 base to trimming and J lost 6 bases, with 12 bases between them. Germline assignment: CDR1 SGHDN and CDR2 FVKESK. The CDR3 is made up of 14 amino acids.

The genes are TRBV19 and TRBJ2-7, with 7 bases fitting TRBD1. The CDR3 covers 13 residues. V was clipped by 3 bases and J by 7 bases; unmatched bases: 6. Germline CDR1 is LNHDA and CDR2 is SQIVND (reference sequence). The CDR3 loop reads CASSIDRVGEQYF. The CDR3 nucleotides read TGTGCCAGTAGTATTGACAGGGTAGGTGAGCAGTACTTC.

The V and J genes are TRBV4-2 and TRBJ1-3; D is uncertain. The V end was cut by 0 bases, the J end by 2 bases, with 8 bases between. CDR1 and CDR2 (germline): LGHNA, YNFKEQ. This CDR3 is built from 15 residues. CDR3 in DNA: TGTGCCAGCAGCCAAGAATGGAGGCCTGGAAACACCATATATTTT. Its protein product is CASSQEWRPGNTIYF.

Notes on this clone: Other DNA variants within this sample encode the same CDR3. The CDR3: CSVTGLAGGSYNEQFF. CDR3 coding DNA: TGCAGCGTTACCGGACTAGCGGGAGGCTCCTACAATGAGCAGTTCTTC. The gene calls are TRBV29-1 and TRBJ2-1, with 14 bases matching TRBD2. V dropped 5 bases and J dropped 0; count of bases not matched to a gene: 3. This CDR3 is built from 16 residues. Germline V gene lookup returns CDR1 SQVTM and CDR2 ANQGSEA.

The chain has TRBV7-9 and TRBJ2-2, with 7 bases fitting TRBD1. After removal of 4 bases from V and 4 bases from J, the junction contained 3 bases not matched to a gene. Germline CDR1 reads SEHNR; CDR2 reads FQNEAQ (reference sequence). The CDR3 totals 14 residues. The CDR3 nucleotides are TGTGCCAGCAGCTACGGACAGGTCACCGGGGAGCTGTTTTTT. This encodes CASSYGQVTGELFF.

V is TRBV6-5 and J is TRBJ2-1, with 8 bases identical to TRBD2. CDR1 is MNHEY, CDR2 SVGAGI, per germline. The CDR3 totals 16 residues. Trimming cost V 4 bases and J 0 bases; bases outside gene matches: 5. This chain's CDR3 is CASSSPSGFSYNEQFF. In nucleotides, the CDR3 is TGTGCCAGCAGTTCTCCTAGCGGGTTCTCCTACAATGAGCAGTTCTTC.

The rearrangement joins TRBV7-2 to TRBJ2-4; 7 bases match TRBD1. J lost 7 bases, V lost 5 bases, and 8 bases had no gene match. The CDR3 runs to 14 residues. CDR1 SGHTA and CDR2 FQGNSA come from the germline V gene. The CDR3 loop reads CASSLGTAGNIQYF. The CDR3 DNA is TGTGCCAGCAGCCTAGGGACAGCCGGGAACATTCAGTACTTC.

In DNA form, the CDR3 reads TGCGCCAGCAGCTTGGACAAAAACACCGGGGAGCTGTTTTTT. Its protein is CASSLDKNTGELFF. The chain is built from TRBV5-1 and TRBJ2-2, with unresolved D. This CDR3 is 14 amino acids long. Trimming took 0 bases from V and 2 from J, leaving 5 bases between them. CDR1 SGHRS and CDR2 YFSETQ come from the germline V gene.